This T cell receptor (beta chain) was sequenced for a study of naive and memory T cell subsets. The library had UMIs added by 3' ligation of an oligonucleotide to TCR cDNA. Four PCR rounds used nested alpha and beta constant region primers plus the SP2 primer. Alpha and beta constant region primers primed reverse transcription for blood and skin samples. TCRdb redid the calling of the 5' RACE reads with MiXCR, one entry per CDR3 protein. In the table there are about 62,000 distinct CDR3 sequences, more than 6% of which are singletons. There are a few counts of this clonotype. Trimming removed 2 bases at V and 0 bases at J, with 8 bases between. The CDR3 is 16 amino acids. Germline-derived CDR1 and CDR2 are ENHRY and SYGVKD.

The V and J genes are TRBV10-3 and TRBJ2-6; D might be TRBD2 (6 bases). This TCR was sampled from a female donor in good health. CDR3 amino acids: CAISEGGSSGANVLTF. CDR3 nucleotides: TGTGCCATCAGTGAGGGAGGGAGCTCTGGGGCCAACGTCCTGACTTTC.